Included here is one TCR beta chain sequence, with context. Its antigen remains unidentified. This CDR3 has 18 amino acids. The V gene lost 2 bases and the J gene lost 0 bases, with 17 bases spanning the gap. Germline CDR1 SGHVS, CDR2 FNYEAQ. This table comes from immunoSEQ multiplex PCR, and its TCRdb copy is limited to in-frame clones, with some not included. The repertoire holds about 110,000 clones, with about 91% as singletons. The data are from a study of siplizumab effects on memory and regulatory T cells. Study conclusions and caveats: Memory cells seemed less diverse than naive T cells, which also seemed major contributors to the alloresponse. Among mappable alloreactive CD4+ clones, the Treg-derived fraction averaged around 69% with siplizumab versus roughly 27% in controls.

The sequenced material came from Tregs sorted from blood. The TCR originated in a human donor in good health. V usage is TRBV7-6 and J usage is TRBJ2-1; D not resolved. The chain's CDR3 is CASSLRDYASLSYNEQFF. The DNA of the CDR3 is TGTGCCAGCAGCTTAAGGGATTACGCGTCCCTCTCCTACAATGAGCAGTTCTTC.